The next 9 T cell receptor beta chains were all read from a single sample in a study of Ad26.COV2.S vaccination and SARS-CoV-2 variants (dated by TCRdb to the early 2020s). Libraries came from the immunoSEQ multiplex PCR assay. TCRdb obtained this table from immuneACCESS and retained in-frame rearrangements with V and J assigned. These tables miss some clones; where compared with another copy, unresolved V genes account for less than half of the shortfall, and the remainder is unexplained. Within this sample are fewer than 500,000 clones, with roughly nine tenths of them counted one time only. Around 2.5% of the sample goes to the ten largest clones. The sample's treatment or condition label, in plain terms: around 19 received Ad26.COV2.S at low or high dose, single or two shots; 5 received placebo; per-sample allocation not given. Repertoires of vaccine and placebo recipients were sequenced from samples collected on day 63 after the first injection.

The sequencing used peripheral blood, collected in a trial of Ad26.COV2.S vaccine versus placebo. Receptors were obtained from a person between 18 and 65 years old who received the Ad26.COV2.S COVID-19 vaccine or a placebo.

J is TRBJ2-2 and V is TRBV7-9; no firm D call. CDR1 SEHNR and CDR2 FQNEAQ come from the germline V gene (reference sequence). The CDR3 sequence is 17 residues long. Trimming removed 2 bases from V and 5 bases from J, with 18 bases in between. DNA of the CDR3: TGTGCCAGCAGCTTAAGGGCTGGCCAAGGTTGGACCGGGGAGCTGTTTTTT. Translating it yields CASSLRAGQGWTGELFF.

The rearrangement joins TRBV2 to TRBJ1-2; D unresolved. Germline values: CDR1 SNHLY, CDR2 FYNNEI. The CDR3 loop spans 14 amino acids. V was clipped by 5 bases and J by 7 bases, with 17 bases between them. The CDR3 nucleotides are TGTGCCAGCAGTCGATCTACACGGCAGGTTGGCTACACCTTC. As protein: CASSRSTRQVGYTF. Full variable domain (outside the CDR3, taken from reference TRBV2 and TRBJ1-2): EPEVTQTPSHQVTQMGQEVILRCVPISNHLYFYWYRQILGQKVEFLVSFYNNEISEKSEIFDDQFSVERPDGSNFTLKIRSTKLEDSAMYFCASSRSTRQVGYTFGSGTRLTVV.

The chain employs TRBV19 and TRBJ1-4; unclear D gene. The CDR3 runs to 13 residues. Per germline, CDR1 LNHDA and CDR2 SQIVND (reference sequence). V was clipped by 5 bases and J by 7 bases, with 11 bases between them. The CDR3 DNA follows: TGTGCCAGTAGTGGCAGAGGTGTTGAAAAACTGTTTTTT. It yields the protein CASSGRGVEKLFF.

The chain is built from TRBV5-1 and TRBJ1-6, with D perhaps TRBD1 (5 bases). The CDR3 consists of 15 residues. V was clipped by 10 bases and J by 8 bases, with 22 bases between them. The germline CDR1 and CDR2 sequences are SGHRS and YFSETQ. The CDR3 reads CASQVGDGDDSPLHF. CDR3 sequence (DNA): TGCGCCTCCCAAGTGGGGGACGGAGATGATTCACCCCTCCACTTT.

Written as DNA, the CDR3 is TGTGCCAGCAGCGTATCGGCGGGGAGACAAGAGACCCAGTACTTC. It is translated as CASSVSAGRQETQYF. The V and J genes are TRBV9 and TRBJ2-5; D is possibly TRBD2 (6 bases). V was pared by 1 base and J by 2 bases, with 12 bases between. The CDR3 has 15 amino acids. The germline V gene encodes CDR1 SGDLS and CDR2 YYNGEE.

The chain uses TRBV2 and TRBJ1-2, with D tentatively TRBD1 (5 bases). CDR1 SNHLY and CDR2 FYNNEI come from the germline V gene. The CDR3 has 12 residues. Trimming left V 6 bases short and J 8 bases short, with 13 bases between. CDR3 sequence reads: CASRYGGSGYTF. CDR3 coding DNA: TGTGCCAGCAGGTATGGGGGATCCGGCTACACCTTC.

This chain's CDR3 is CASSFPPGTGELFF. The CDR3 DNA sequence: TGTGCCAGCAGTTTCCCTCCCGGCACCGGGGAGCTGTTTTTT. This chain links TRBV6-6 with TRBJ2-2; D not certain. Looked up from germline, CDR1 is MNHNY and CDR2 is SVGAGI (reference sequence). This CDR3 spans 14 amino acids. V dropped 4 bases and J dropped 4 bases, with 10 bases sitting between them.

The chain combines TRBV7-9 with TRBJ2-2; D remains ambiguous. The CDR3 length is 13 residues. Germline CDR1 SEHNR, CDR2 FQNEAQ (reference sequence). V was trimmed by 2 bases and J by 8 bases, leaving 9 bases between them. CDR3 sequence: CASSLISLGELFF. The CDR3, as DNA: TGTGCCAGCAGCTTAATCAGCCTTGGGGAGCTGTTTTTT.

The chain recombines TRBV4-3 with TRBJ2-1, with 8 bases aligning to TRBD2. CDR3 size: 17 residues. The germline V gene encodes CDR1 LGHNA and CDR2 YSLEER. Trimming cost V 1 base and J 8 bases; bases outside gene matches: 13. The CDR3 spells CASSQASRSGSIHEQFF. The CDR3 coding sequence is TGCGCCAGCAGCCAAGCGAGTCGAAGCGGGAGCATCCATGAGCAGTTCTTC.